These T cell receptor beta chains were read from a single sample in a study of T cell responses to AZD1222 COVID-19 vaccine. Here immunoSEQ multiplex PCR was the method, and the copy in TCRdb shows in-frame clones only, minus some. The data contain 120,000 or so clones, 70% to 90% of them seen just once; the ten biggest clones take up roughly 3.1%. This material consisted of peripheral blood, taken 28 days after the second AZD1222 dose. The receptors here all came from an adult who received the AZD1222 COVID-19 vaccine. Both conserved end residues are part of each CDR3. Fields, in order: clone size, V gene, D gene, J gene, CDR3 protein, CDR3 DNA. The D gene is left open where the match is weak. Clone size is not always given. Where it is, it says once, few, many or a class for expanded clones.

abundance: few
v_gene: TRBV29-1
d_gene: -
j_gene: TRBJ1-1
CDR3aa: CSVGGSMNTEAFF
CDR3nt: TGCAGCGTTGGGGGTAGCATGAACACTGAAGCTTTCTTT

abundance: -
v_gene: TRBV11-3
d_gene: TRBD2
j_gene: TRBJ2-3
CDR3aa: CASSLGQRGGTDTQYF
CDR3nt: TGTGCCAGCAGCTTAGGTCAGCGGGGGGGCACAGATACGCAGTATTTT

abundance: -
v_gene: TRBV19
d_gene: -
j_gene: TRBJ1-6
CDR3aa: CASSPPGGMNSPLHF
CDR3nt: TGTGCCAGTAGTCCGCCGGGGGGGATGAATTCACCCCTCCACTTT

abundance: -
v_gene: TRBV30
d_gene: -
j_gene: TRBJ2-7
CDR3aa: CAWTNGGYEQYF
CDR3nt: TGTGCCTGGACAAACGGCGGATACGAGCAGTACTTC

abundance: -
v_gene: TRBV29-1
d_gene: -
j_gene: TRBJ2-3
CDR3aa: CSVEEETSTDTQYF
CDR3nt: TGCAGCGTTGAAGAGGAGACTAGCACAGATACGCAGTATTTT

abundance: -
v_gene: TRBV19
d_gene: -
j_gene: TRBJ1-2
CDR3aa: CASSMNSEGTNYGYTF
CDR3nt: TGTGCCAGTAGTATGAATTCAGAAGGGACTAACTATGGCTACACCTTC

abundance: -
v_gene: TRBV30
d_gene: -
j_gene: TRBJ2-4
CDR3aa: CAWSKPGPQSNWYF
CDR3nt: TGTGCCTGGAGCAAACCGGGACCACAGTCGAATTGGTACTTC

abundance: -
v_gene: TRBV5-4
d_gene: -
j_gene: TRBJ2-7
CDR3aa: CASNTYGSSYEQYF
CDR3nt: TGTGCCAGCAATACGTACGGCAGCTCCTACGAGCAGTACTTC

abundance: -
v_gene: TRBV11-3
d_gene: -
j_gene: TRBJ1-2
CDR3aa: CASSPGIHSESGYTF
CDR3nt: TGTGCCAGCAGCCCCGGGATCCATTCTGAGAGTGGCTACACCTTC

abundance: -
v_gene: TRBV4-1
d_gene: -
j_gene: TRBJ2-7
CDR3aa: CASSPKARQRYEQYF
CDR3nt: TGCGCCAGCAGCCCGAAAGCGCGACAAAGGTACGAGCAGTACTTC

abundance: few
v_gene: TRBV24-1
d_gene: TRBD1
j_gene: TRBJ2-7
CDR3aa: CATKFKDRSSYEQYF
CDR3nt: TGTGCCACTAAGTTCAAGGACAGGAGCTCCTACGAGCAGTACTTC

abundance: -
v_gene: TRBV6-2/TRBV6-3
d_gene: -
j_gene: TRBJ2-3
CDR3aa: CASSNVGSTDTQYF
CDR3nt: TGTGCCAGCAGTAACGTAGGGAGCACAGATACGCAGTATTTT

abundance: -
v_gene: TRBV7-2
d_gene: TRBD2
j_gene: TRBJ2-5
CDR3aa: CASSAVLGREETQYF
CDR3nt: TGTGCCAGCAGCGCCGTTCTAGGGAGGGAAGAGACCCAGTACTTC

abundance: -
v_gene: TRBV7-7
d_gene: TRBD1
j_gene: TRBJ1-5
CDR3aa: CASSAGQGQPQHF
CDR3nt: TGTGCTAGCAGCGCGGGACAGGGCCAGCCCCAGCATTTT

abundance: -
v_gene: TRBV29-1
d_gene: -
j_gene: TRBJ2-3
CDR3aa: CSAQGGITDTQYF
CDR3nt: TGCAGCGCCCAAGGGGGAATTACAGATACGCAGTATTTT

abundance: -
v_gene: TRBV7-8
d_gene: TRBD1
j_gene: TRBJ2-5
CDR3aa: CASSSTRTGRETQYF
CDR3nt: TGTGCCAGCAGCTCGACTCGGACAGGGAGAGAGACCCAGTACTTC

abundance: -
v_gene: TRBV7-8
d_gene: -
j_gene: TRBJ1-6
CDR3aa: CASSPPAFRSYNSPLHF
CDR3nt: TGTGCCAGCAGCCCCCCCGCCTTCCGCTCCTATAATTCACCCCTCCACTTT

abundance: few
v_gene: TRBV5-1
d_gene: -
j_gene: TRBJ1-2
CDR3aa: CASSLNGGGYTF
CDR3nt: TGCGCCAGCAGCTTGAACGGTGGCGGCTACACCTTC

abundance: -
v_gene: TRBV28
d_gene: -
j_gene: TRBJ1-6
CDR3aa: CASSLLTGYNSPLHF
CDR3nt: TGTGCCAGCAGTTTACTAACAGGCTATAATTCACCCCTCCACTTT

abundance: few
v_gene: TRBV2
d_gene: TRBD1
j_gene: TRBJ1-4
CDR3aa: CASSGDRVEKLFF
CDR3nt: TGTGCCAGCAGTGGAGACAGGGTTGAAAAACTGTTTTTT

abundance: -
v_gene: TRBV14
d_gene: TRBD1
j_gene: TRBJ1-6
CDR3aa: CASSQSDRAGSPLHF
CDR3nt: TGTGCCAGCAGCCAATCCGACAGGGCCGGTTCACCCCTCCACTTT

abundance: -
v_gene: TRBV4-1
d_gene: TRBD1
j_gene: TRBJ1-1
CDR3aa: CASSPLGRGRITEAFF
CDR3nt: TGCGCCAGCAGCCCCCTAGGTAGGGGGCGGATCACTGAAGCTTTCTTT

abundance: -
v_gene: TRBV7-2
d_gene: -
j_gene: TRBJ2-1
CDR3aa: CASSLGVQRAYNEQFF
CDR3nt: TGTGCCAGCAGCCTTGGGGTACAGCGCGCCTACAATGAGCAGTTCTTC

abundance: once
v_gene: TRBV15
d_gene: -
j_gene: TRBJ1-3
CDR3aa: CATSRDDGRVYGNTIYF
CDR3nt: TGTGCCACCAGCAGAGATGACGGCAGGGTATATGGAAACACCATATATTTT

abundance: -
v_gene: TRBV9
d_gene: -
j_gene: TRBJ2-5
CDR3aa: CASSAIGSRKGETQYF
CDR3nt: TGTGCCAGCAGCGCCATCGGGTCTCGAAAGGGAGAGACCCAGTACTTC

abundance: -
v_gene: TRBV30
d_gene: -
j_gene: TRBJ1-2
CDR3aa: CAWSWGQTGYTF
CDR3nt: TGTGCCTGGAGTTGGGGGCAGACAGGCTACACCTTC

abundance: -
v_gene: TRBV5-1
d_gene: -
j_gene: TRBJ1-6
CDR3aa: CASSLDVGGNSPLHF
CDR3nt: TGCGCCAGCAGCTTGGATGTAGGAGGTAATTCACCCCTCCACTTT

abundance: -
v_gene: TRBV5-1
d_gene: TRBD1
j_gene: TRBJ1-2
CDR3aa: CASSSGYRGQEYNYGYTF
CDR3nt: TGCGCCAGCAGCTCGGGATACAGGGGGCAAGAGTATAACTATGGCTACACCTTC

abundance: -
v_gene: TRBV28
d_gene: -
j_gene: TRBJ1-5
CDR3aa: CASSLAAGQPQHF
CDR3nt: TGTGCCAGCAGTTTGGCCGCGGGACAGCCCCAGCATTTT

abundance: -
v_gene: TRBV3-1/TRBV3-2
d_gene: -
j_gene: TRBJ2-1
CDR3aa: CASSLGGSRQFF
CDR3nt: TGTGCCAGCAGCTTGGGCGGGTCTAGGCAGTTCTTC

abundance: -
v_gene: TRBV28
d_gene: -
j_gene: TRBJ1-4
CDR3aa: CASSSLRGNNEKLFF
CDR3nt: TGTGCCAGCAGTTCCTTACGGGGCAATAATGAAAAACTGTTTTTT

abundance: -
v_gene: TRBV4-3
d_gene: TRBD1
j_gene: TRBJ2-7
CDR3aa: CASSQDRDSYEQYF
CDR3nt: TGCGCCAGCAGCCAGGACCGGGACAGCTACGAGCAGTACTTC

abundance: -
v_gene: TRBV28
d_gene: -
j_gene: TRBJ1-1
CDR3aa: CASSPPRLGEAFF
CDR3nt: TGTGCCAGCAGTCCTCCCAGACTGGGTGAAGCTTTCTTT

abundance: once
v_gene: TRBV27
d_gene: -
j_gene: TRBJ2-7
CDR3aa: CASSLGVGYEQYF
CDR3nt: TGTGCCAGCAGTTTAGGGGTAGGGTACGAGCAGTACTTC

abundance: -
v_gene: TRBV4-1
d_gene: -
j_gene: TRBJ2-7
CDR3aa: CASSQEQNSYEQYF
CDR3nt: TGCGCCAGCAGCCAAGAACAGAACTCCTACGAGCAGTACTTC

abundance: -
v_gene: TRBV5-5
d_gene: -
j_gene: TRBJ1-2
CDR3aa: CASSVGHSNYGYTF
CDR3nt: TGTGCCAGCAGCGTGGGACACTCTAACTATGGCTACACCTTC

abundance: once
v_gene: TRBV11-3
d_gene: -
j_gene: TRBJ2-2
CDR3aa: CASSLEPLAGMAGELFF
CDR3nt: TGTGCCAGCAGCTTAGAACCTTTGGCAGGGATGGCCGGGGAGCTGTTTTTT

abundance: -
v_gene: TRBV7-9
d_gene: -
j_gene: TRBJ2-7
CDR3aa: CASSPPGGTYEQYF
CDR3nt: TGTGCCAGCAGCCCCCCGGGGGGCACCTACGAGCAGTACTTC

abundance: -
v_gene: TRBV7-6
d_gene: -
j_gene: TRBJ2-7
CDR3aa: CASSSVGSYEQYF
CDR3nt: TGTGCCAGCAGCTCCGTGGGTTCCTACGAGCAGTACTTC

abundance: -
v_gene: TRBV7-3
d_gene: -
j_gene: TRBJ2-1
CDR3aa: CASSWDGPSEQFF
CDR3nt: TGTGCCAGCAGCTGGGATGGTCCCAGTGAGCAGTTCTTC

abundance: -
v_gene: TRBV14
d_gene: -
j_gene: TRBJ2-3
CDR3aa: CASSQYGLGTDTQYF
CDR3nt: TGTGCCAGCAGCCAATATGGATTGGGCACAGATACGCAGTATTTT

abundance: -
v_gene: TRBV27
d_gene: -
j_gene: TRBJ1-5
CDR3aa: CASSLHRDSNQPQHF
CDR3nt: TGTGCCAGCAGTCTCCACAGGGATAGCAATCAGCCCCAGCATTTT

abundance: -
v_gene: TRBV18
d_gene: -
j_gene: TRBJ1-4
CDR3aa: CASSPQTTNEKLFF
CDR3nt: TGTGCCAGCTCACCTCAGACAACTAATGAAAAACTGTTTTTT

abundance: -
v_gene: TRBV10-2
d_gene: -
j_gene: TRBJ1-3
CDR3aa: CAGLPKGSTGNTIYF
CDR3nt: TGCGCCGGGCTACCAAAGGGGAGCACTGGAAACACCATATATTTT

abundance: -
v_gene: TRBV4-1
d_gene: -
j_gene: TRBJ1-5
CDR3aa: CASSPLDSNQPQHF
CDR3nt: TGCGCCAGCAGCCCCCTAGATAGCAATCAGCCCCAGCATTTT

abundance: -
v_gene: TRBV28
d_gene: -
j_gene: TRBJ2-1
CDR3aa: CASSFLHWNEQFF
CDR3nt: TGTGCCAGCAGTTTCTTACACTGGAATGAGCAGTTCTTC

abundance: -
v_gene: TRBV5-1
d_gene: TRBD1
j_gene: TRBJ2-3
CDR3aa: CASSLDPGQGRTDTQYF
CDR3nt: TGCGCCAGCAGCTTGGATCCGGGACAGGGTCGCACAGATACGCAGTATTTT

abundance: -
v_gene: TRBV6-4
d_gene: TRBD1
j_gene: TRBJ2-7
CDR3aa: CARNLWGQTYEQYF
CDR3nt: TGTGCCAGAAACTTATGGGGACAGACCTACGAGCAGTACTTC

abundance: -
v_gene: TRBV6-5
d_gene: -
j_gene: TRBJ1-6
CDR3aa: CASNYTRSPLHF
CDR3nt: TGTGCCAGCAACTACACTAGATCACCCCTCCACTTT

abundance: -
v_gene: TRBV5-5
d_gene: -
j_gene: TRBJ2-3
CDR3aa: CASSSAPGLTQYF
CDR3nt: TGTGCCAGCAGCTCCGCCCCGGGCCTCACGCAGTATTTT

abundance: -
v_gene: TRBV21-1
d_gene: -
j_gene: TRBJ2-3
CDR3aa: CASTDTQYF
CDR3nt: TGTGCCAGCACAGATACGCAGTATTTT